This record looks at one T cell receptor beta chain sequence and its context. The sample originates from a study of cytomegalovirus exposure and HLA in healthy donors. Across the study: Early on, a data release was issued that held some 91 million unique TCRs from HLA-typed donors.

Those who donated were healthy bone marrow donors. Nominally healthy donors were sampled, though unrecorded immune exposures were likely. Deletions cut 0 bases from V and 2 bases from J, with 10 bases between. The CDR3 runs 16 residues. Germline loops: CDR1 MGHRA, CDR2 YSYEKL. The PCR had 60 Vbeta and 13 Jbeta primers. TCRdb keeps only in-frame clones here, not all; method: immunoSEQ multiplex PCR. The table shows over 150,000 clones, with about four fifths occurring only once. The clonotype comes from a man aged 25 to 45 in good health and CMV-seronegative. The chain recombines TRBV4-1 with TRBJ2-2; D is ambiguous. Sequenced: PBMCs. The CDR3 protein is CASSQDVTVNTGELFF. In nucleotides, the CDR3 is TGCGCCAGCAGCCAAGACGTTACGGTTAACACCGGGGAGCTGTTTTTT.